In its sample, the clone carrying this TCR beta chain was seen a few times. As yet, its antigen is unknown. This sample stems from a study of CD8 T cells in ankylosing spondylitis. Study conclusions and caveats: Within ankylosing spondylitis blood, a TCR beta motif made up of seven to nine highly homologous variants appeared to be characteristic.

Trimming pared 4 bases from V and 0 bases from J, leaving 11 bases between. Germline-derived CDR1 and CDR2 are SGDLS and YYNGEE. This CDR3 is built from 15 residues. Each CDR3 protein is one row after TCRdb ran MiXCR on the 5' RACE reads. Among 400,000 or so distinct CDR3 sequences, about 25% were seen once, and the ten largest hold 0.85% to 1%. The chain is built from TRBV9 and TRBJ2-1, with D perhaps TRBD1 or TRBD2 (5 bases each). This clonotype was obtained from a male donor with ankylosing spondylitis. Sequencing was done on a sample of blood, either unsorted or a sorted T cell fraction (not recorded which). The CDR3 nucleotides are TGTGCCAGCAGCCGGGACCCGGGCTCCTACAATGAGCAGTTCTTC. It encodes CASSRDPGSYNEQFF.